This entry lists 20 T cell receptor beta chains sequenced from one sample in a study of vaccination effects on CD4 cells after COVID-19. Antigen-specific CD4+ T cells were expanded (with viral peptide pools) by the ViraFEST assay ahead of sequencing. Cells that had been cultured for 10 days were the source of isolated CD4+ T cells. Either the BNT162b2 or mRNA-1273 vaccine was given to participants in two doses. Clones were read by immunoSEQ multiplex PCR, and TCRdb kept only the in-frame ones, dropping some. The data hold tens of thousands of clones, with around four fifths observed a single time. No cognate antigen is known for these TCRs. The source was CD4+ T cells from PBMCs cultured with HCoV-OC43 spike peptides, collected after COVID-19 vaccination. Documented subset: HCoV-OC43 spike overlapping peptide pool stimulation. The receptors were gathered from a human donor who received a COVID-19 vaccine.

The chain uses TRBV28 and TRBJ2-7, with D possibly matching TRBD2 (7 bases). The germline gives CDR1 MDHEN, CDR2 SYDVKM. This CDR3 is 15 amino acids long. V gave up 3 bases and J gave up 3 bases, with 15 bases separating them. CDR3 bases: TGTGCCAGCAGTTTCGCCGGAAGGGGGGGCTACGAGCAGTACGTC. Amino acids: CASSFAGRGGYEQYV.

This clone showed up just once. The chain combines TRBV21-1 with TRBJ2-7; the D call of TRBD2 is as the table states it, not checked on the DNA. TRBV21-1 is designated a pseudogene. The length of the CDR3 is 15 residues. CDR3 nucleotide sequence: TGTGCCAGCAGCCCCCGCAGCGGGGGGCTATACGAGCAGTACGTC. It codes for CASSPRSGGLYEQYV.

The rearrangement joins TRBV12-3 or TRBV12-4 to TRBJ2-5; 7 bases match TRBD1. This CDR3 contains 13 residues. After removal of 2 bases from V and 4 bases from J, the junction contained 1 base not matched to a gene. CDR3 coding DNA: TGTGCCAGCAGTTTAAACAGGGGAGAGACCCAGTACTTC. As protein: CASSLNRGETQYF.

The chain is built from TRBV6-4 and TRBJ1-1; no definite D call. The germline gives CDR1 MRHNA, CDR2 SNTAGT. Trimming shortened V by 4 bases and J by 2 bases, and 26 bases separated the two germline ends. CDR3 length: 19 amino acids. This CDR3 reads CASSGPERTITETNTEAFF. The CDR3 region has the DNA TGTGCCAGCAGTGGCCCGGAAAGGACCATTACAGAGACTAACACTGAAGCTTTCTTT.

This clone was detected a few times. The CDR3: CASSPPSGQVCYEQYV. The CDR3 nucleotides are TGTGCCAGCAGCCCACCCTCGGGACAGGTATGCTACGAGCAGTACGTC. The rearrangement joins TRBV7-7 to TRBJ2-7; 8 bases fit TRBD1. Germline CDR1 reads SSHAT; CDR2 reads FNYEAQ (reference sequence). With 5 bases clipped from V and 3 bases from J, the junction kept 12 bases outside the gene matches. The CDR3 sequence is 16 residues long.

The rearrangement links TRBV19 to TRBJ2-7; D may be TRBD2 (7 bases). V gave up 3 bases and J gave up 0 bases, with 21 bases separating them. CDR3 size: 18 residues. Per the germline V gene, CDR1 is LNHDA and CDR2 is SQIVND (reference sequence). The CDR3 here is CASSIPGGEVPGSYEQYV. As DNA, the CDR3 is TGTGCCAGTAGTATCCCGGGGGGCGAGGTTCCCGGCTCCTACGAGCAGTACGTC.

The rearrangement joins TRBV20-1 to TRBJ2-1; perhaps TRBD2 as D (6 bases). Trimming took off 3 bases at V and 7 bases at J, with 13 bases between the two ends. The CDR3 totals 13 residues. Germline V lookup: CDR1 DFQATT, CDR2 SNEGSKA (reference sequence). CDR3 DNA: TGCAGTGCTAGTTTTTTCCGGGAGAATGAGCAGTTCTTC. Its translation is CSASFFRENEQFF.

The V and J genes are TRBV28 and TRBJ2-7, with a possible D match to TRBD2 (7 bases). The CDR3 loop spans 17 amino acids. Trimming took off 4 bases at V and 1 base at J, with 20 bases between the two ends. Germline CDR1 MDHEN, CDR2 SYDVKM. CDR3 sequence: CASSSTRGALLSYEQYV. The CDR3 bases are TGTGCCAGCAGTTCCACCCGGGGGGCCCTTTTGTCCTACGAGCAGTACGTC.

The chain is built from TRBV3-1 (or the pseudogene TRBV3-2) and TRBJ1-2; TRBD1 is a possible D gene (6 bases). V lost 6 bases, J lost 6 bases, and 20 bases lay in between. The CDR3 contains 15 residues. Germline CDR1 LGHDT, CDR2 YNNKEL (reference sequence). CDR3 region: CASRAEGGRTDGYTF. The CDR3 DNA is TGTGCCAGCAGGGCCGAGGGGGGGCGTACGGATGGCTACACCTTC.

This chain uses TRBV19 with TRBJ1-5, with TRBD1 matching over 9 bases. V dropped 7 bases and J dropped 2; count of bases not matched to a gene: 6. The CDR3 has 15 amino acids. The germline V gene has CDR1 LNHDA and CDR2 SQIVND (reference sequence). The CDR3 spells CASTPRDRGNQPQHF. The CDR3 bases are TGTGCCAGTACTCCCAGGGACAGGGGCAATCAGCCCCAGCATTTT.

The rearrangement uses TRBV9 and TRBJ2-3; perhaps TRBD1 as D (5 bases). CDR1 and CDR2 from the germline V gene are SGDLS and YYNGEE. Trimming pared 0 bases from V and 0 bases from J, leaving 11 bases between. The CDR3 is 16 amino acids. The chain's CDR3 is CASSVAPRVSTDTQYF. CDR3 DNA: TGTGCCAGCAGCGTAGCCCCCAGGGTAAGCACAGATACGCAGTATTTT.

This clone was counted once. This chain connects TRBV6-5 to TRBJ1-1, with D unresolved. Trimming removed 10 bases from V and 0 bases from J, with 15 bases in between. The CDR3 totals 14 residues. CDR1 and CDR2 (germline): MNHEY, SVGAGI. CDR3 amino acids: CAIAKWQLNTEAFF. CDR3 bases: TGTGCCATTGCAAAGTGGCAGTTGAACACTGAAGCTTTCTTT.

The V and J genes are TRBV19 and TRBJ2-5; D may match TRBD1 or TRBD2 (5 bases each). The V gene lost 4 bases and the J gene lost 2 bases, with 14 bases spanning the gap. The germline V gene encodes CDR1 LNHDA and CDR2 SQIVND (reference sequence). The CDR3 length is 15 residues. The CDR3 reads CASSSGTRRQETQYF. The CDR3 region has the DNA TGTGCCAGTAGTAGTGGGACCAGGCGGCAAGAGACCCAGTACTTC.

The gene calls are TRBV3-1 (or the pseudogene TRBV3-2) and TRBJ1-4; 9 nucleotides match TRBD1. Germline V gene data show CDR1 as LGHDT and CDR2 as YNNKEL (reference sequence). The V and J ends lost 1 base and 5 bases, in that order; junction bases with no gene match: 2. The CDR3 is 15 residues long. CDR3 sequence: CASSQAGTGNEKLFF. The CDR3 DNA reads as TGTGCCAGCAGCCAAGCGGGGACAGGGAATGAAAAACTGTTTTTT.

The CDR3 nucleotides read TGTGCCACCAGTCGAGGAGGAAACTATGGCTACACCTTC. Translated, it gives CATSRGGNYGYTF. V and J are TRBV24-1 and TRBJ1-2; D not resolved. The CDR3 has 13 amino acids. V was clipped by 6 bases and J by 2 bases, with 9 bases between them. Germline V gives CDR1 KGHDR, CDR2 SFDVKD.

CDR3 coding DNA: TGTGCCAGTAGACTCCGGACAGGGGGAAACTATGGCTACACCTTC. Its protein is CASRLRTGGNYGYTF. This chain links TRBV19 with TRBJ1-2, with 10 bases matching TRBD1. The CDR3 totals 15 residues. The V gene's germline CDR1 is LNHDA and CDR2 SQIVND (reference sequence). After removal of 6 bases from V and 2 bases from J, the junction contained 6 bases not matched to a gene. Full variable domain (outside the CDR3, taken from reference TRBV19 and TRBJ1-2): DGGITQSPKYLFRKEGQNVTLSCEQNLNHDAMYWYRQDPGQGLRLIYYSQIVNDFQKGDIAEGYSVSREKKESFPLTVTSAQKNPTAFYLCASRLRTGGNYGYTFGSGTRLTVV.

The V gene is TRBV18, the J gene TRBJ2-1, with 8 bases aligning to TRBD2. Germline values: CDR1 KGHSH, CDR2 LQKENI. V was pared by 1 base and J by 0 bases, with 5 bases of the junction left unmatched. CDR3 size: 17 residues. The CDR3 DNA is TGTGCCAGCTCACCACAGAACGGGGGGGCCTCCTACAATGAGCAGTTCTTC. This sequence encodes CASSPQNGGASYNEQFF.

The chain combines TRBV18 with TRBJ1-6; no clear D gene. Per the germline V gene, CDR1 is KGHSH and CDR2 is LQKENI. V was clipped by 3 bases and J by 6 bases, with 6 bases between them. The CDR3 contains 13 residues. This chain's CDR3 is CASSPNFNSPLHF. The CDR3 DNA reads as TGTGCCAGCTCACCGAATTTTAATTCACCCCTCCACTTT.

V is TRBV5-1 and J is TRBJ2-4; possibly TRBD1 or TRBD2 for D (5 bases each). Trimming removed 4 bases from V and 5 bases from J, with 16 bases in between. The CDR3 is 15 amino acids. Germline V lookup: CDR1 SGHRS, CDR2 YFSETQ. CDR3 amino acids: CASSARRDGENIQYF. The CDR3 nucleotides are TGCGCCAGCAGCGCGAGACGGGACGGGGAAAACATTCAGTACTTC.

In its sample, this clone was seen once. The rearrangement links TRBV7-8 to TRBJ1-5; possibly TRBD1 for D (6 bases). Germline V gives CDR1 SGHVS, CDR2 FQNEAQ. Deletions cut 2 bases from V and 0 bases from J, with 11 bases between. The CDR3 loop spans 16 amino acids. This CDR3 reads CASSLSGHNSNQPQHF. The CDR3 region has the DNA TGTGCCAGCAGCTTATCGGGACATAATAGCAATCAGCCCCAGCATTTT.